This record covers a single T cell receptor (beta chain). Its antigen is still unknown. Base qualities are not at hand, and no much larger clone is one base apart. TCRbeta CDR3 regions were amplified from genomic DNA using the immunoSEQ Assay, a bias-controlled multiplex PCR. The paper's processing steps were these. Nucleated cell counts per sample were estimated from amplification of reference gene primers within the assay. To quantify the absolute abundance of each unique TCRbeta CDR3 rearrangement, sequence reads were collapsed and filtered. Productive Simpson clonality was computed per sample as the square root of Simpson's diversity index over productive rearrangements. The immuneACCESS repertoire file appears here via TCRdb, limited to in-frame rearrangements. These files lack a portion of the clones; in checked studies, under half of the deficit traces to unresolved V genes, and the cause of the others is not known. V, J and clone size are taken as reported in that table, and D and trimming were inferred from the DNA itself. The sample table contains about 87,000 clones; only one count was recorded for approximately 88% of them. Approximately 12% of the sample is held by the ten biggest clonotypes.

This specimen comes from a study of blood T cell repertoires in COVID-19 (dated by TCRdb to about 2020). Study-wide context: Samples covering the acute and convalescent phases of COVID-19 were provided by collaborators in the United States, Italy and Spain. The material from the prospective study consisted of cDNA or gDNA derived from T cells, B-cell-depleted T cells, or PBMCs. Subjects who had been exposed to COVID-19, were actively infected with it, or had recovered from it provided the deeply sampled blood TCRbeta repertoires that made up the dataset. A freely available public database, intended as a resource for researchers studying the immune response to SARS-CoV-2, is where the repertoires were released. Samples came from the ongoing ImmuneRACE study (first 160 participants) plus 1,254 subjects from 6 global collaborators. Nearly every sample came with metadata listing a de-identified subject ID, COVID-19 status, age in years and sex. HLA class I and class II types, where available, came from metadata supplied by the sample provider rather than from assay-based typing. Results the study describes overall, beyond this receptor: The quantity of clinical and demographic metadata differed by source and by participant and was supplied without curation.

Whole blood was collected in K2EDTA tubes by collaborating institutions according to the institutions' own protocols. For TCRbeta analysis, collaborator samples were shipped as frozen whole blood, as isolated PBMCs, or as DNA extracted from either sample type. Sequenced: peripheral blood. This receptor was taken from a man older than 75 with acute or convalescent COVID-19.

This receptor carries the CDR3 CASNSQLTGNTIYF. The DNA is as follows: TGTGCCAGTAATAGTCAACTCACTGGAAACACCATATATTTT. Recombination connected TRBV19 to TRBJ1-3, with the D gene call left open. The CDR3 holds 14 amino acids from the cysteine to the phenylalanine. The only DNA kept is the CDR3, 42 bases in frame from the first base. The germline V gene (reference sequence) gives CDR1 as LNHDA and CDR2 as SQIVND. Trimming takes 7 bases from V and 2 bases from J, and the germline ends sit 12 bases apart.